This TCR beta chain was retrieved from a study of T cell repertoires in cytomegalovirus infection. Broader study findings: People with CMV and the relevant HLA were identified by cumulative public TCR beta family frequency. HLA-C-restricted CMV-specific TCR beta clonotypes prevailed in the ex vivo response.

V was clipped by 6 bases and J by 13 bases, with 22 bases between them. The V gene's germline CDR1 is MNHEY and CDR2 SVGAGI. This CDR3 has 15 amino acids. TCRdb redid the calling of the reads with MiXCR, one entry per CDR3 protein. The repertoire holds 200,000 to 300,000 distinct CDR3 sequences, 10% to 15% seen once, with approximately 1.6% in the top ten. This clonotype was counted many times. What it binds is unknown. The V call is TRBV6-5, the J call TRBJ1-6; possible D gene TRBD1, 5 bases. The sample was PBMCs. This sequence originates from a human donor in good health (CMV status not recorded). Some clones in this sample may be carry-over from other donors' samples. The CDR3 protein is CASSPQGGILEPLHF. In DNA form, the CDR3 reads TGTGCCAGCAGCCCTCAGGGAGGCATCCTTGAGCCCCTCCACTTT.